The sequence of this T cell receptor (beta chain) was determined in a study of identical twins. Germline CDR1 reads SGHRS; CDR2 reads YFSETQ. Trimming pared 4 bases from V and 0 bases from J, leaving 13 bases between. This CDR3 comprises 15 residues. TCRdb analysed the 5' RACE reads with MiXCR anew, one entry per CDR3 protein. The sample includes some 240,000 distinct CDR3 sequences, roughly a tenth seen only once; the top ten take approximately 9.1%. Study observations and caveats: Out-of-frame alpha sequences shared by twins showed excess low generation probability. The abundant beta clonotypes from cord blood had fewer insertions, and memory repertoires had none of this.

Every sampled donor was Caucasian and healthy. This clonotype has ten or more counts. Its specificity is not known. This clonotype was sampled from a man in his fifties or sixties in good health. The rearrangement joins TRBV5-1 to TRBJ2-5, with D unclear. The sequencing input was memory T cells sorted from blood. The CDR3 nucleotides are TGCGCCAGCAGCACTCCTCTTGATGACCAAGAGACCCAGTACTTC. This sequence encodes CASSTPLDDQETQYF.